The clone carrying this T cell receptor (beta chain) appeared a few times. V gave up 6 bases and J gave up 5 bases, with 16 bases separating them. Germline loops: CDR1 MNHNY, CDR2 SVGAGI (reference sequence). This CDR3 is 14 amino acids long. This sample is part of a study of T cells after yellow fever vaccination. It was through 5'RACE template switching that TCR cDNA was made, with a universal primer site and UMIs added. TCRdb analysed the 5' RACE reads with MiXCR anew, one entry per CDR3 protein. The sample has a few hundred thousand distinct CDR3 sequences, about 5.2% seen once; the top ten hold around 3.5%.

The source is a man between 18 and 35 years old who received the YFV17D yellow fever vaccine. The sequencing used CD4+ T cells sorted from PBMCs, collected on the day of the yellow fever booster vaccination. The chain uses TRBV6-6 and TRBJ1-1, with no clear D. CDR3 sequence reads: CASRPPRDYTEAFF. In DNA form, the CDR3 reads TGTGCCAGCAGACCCCCCCGGGATTATACTGAAGCTTTCTTT.